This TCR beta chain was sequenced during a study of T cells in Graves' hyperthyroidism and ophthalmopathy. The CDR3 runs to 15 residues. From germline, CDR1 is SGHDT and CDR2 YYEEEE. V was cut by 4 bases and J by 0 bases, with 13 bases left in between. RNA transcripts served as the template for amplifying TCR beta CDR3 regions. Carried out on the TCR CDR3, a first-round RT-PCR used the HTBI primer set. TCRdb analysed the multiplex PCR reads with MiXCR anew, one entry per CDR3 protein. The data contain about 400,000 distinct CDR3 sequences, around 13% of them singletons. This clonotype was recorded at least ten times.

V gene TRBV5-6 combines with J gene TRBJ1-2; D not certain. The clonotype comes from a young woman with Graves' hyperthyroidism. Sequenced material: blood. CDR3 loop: CASSPSGRTNYGYTF. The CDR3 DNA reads TGTGCCAGCAGCCCAAGTGGACGGACTAACTATGGCTACACCTTC.